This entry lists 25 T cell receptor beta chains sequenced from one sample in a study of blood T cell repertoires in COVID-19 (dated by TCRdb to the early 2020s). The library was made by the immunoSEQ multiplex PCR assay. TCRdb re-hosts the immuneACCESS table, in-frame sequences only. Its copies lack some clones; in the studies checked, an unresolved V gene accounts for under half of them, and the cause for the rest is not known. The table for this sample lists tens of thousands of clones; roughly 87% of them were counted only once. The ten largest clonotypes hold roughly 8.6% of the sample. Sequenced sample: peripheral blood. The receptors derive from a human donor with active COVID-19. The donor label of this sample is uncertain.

The CDR3 DNA follows: TGTGCCAGCAGCCCTGACAGGGTACCCCCTCCCTACGAGCAGTACTTC. Its translation: CASSPDRVPPPYEQYF. V is TRBV7-9 and J is TRBJ2-7; 7 positions match TRBD1. Germline V gene sequence: CDR1 SEHNR, CDR2 FQNEAQ (reference sequence). J was trimmed by 2 bases and V by 5 bases; bases with no gene match: 12. This CDR3 contains 16 residues.

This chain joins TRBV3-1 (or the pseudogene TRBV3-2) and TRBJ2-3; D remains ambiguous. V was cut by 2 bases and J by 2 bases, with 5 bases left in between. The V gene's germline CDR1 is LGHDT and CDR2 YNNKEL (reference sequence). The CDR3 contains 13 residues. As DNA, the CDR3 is TGTGCCAGCAGCCAACTTAACACAGATACGCAGTATTTT. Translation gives CASSQLNTDTQYF.

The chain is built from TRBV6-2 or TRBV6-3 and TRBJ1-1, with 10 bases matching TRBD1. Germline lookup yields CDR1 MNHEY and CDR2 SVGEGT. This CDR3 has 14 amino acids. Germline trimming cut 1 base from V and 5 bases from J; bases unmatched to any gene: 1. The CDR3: CASSYWTGGTEAFF. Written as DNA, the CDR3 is TGTGCCAGCAGTTACTGGACAGGGGGAACTGAAGCTTTCTTT.

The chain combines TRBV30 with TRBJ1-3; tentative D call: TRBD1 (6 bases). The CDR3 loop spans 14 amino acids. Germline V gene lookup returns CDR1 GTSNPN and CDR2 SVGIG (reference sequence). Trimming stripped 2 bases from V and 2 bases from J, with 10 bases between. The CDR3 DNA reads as TGTGCCTGGAGTTCAGGGGCAGCTGGAAACACCATATATTTT. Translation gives CAWSSGAAGNTIYF.

Here the CDR3 reads CASSQVPAGGGSDTQYF. In DNA, the CDR3 is TGTGCCAGCAGCCAAGTTCCCGCGGGAGGGGGGTCAGATACGCAGTATTTT. This chain connects TRBV14 to TRBJ2-3; TRBD2 matches at 9 bases. The CDR3 consists of 17 residues. The V gene's germline CDR1 is SGHDN and CDR2 FVKESK. V shed 1 base and J 4 bases; nucleotides not matched to a gene: 9.

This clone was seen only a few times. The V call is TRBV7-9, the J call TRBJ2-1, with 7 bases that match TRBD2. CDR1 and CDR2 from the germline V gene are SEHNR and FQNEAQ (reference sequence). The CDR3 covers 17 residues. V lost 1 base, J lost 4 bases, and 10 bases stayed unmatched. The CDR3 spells CASSLVGAGESYNEQFF. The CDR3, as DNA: TGTGCCAGCAGCTTAGTCGGTGCGGGAGAATCTTACAATGAGCAGTTCTTC. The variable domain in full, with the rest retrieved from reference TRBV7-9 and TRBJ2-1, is DTGVSQNPRHKITKRGQNVTFRCDPISEHNRLYWYRQTLGQGPEFLTYFQNEAQLEKSRLLSDRFSAERPKGSFSTLEIQRTEQGDSAMYLCASSLVGAGESYNEQFFGPGTRLTVL.

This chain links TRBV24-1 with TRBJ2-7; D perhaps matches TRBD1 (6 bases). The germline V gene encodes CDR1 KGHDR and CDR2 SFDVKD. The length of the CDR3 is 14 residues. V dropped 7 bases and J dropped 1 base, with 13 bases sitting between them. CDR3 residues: CATSPGQLSYEQYF. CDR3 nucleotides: TGTGCCACCAGCCCCGGACAGCTTTCCTACGAGCAGTACTTC.

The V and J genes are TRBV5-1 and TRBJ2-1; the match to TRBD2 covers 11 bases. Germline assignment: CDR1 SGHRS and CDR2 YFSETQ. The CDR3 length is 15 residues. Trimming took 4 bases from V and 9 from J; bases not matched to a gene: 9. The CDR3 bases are TGCGCCAGCAGCACGACTAGCGGGAAGTTAGGTGAGCAGTTCTTC. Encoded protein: CASSTTSGKLGEQFF.

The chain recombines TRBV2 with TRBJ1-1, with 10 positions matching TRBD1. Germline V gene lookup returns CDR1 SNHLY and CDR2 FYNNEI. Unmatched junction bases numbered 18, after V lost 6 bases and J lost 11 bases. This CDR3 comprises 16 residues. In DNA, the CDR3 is TGTGCCAGCAGCCGCAGTCCGGGACAGGGGATATCTTTGGCTTTCTTT. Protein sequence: CASSRSPGQGISLAFF.

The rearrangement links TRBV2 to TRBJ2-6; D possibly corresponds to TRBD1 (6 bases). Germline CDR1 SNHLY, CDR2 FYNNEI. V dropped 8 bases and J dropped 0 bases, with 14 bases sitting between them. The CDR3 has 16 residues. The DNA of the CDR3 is TGTGCCAGCGTGAAGACAGGCGCCTCTGGGGCCAACGTCCTGACTTTC. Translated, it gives CASVKTGASGANVLTF.

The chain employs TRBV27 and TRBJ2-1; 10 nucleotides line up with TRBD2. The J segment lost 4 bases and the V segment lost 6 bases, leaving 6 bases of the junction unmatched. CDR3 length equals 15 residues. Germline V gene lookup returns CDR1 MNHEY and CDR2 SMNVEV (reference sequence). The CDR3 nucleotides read TGTGCCAGCAGATCGGGACTAGCGTCTTACAATGAGCAGTTCTTC. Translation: CASRSGLASYNEQFF.

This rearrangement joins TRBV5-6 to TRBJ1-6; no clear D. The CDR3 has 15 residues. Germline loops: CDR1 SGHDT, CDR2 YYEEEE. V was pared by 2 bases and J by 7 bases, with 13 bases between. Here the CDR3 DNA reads TGTGCCAGCAGCTTTTGGTTGGGCAGCAATTCACCCCTCCACTTT. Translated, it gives CASSFWLGSNSPLHF. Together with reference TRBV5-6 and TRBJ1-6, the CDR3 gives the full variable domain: DAGVTQSPTHLIKTRGQQVTLRCSPKSGHDTVSWYQQALGQGPQFIFQYYEEEERQRGNFPDRFSGHQFPNYSSELNVNALLLGDSALYLCASSFWLGSNSPLHFGNGTRLTVT.

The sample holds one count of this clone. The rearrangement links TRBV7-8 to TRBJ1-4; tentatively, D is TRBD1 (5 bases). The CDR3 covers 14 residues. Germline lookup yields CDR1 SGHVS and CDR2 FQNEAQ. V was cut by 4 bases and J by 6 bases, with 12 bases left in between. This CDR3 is CASSSQVEYEKLFF. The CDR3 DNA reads TGTGCCAGCAGCTCACAGGTCGAGTATGAAAAACTGTTTTTT. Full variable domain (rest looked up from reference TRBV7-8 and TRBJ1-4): GAGVSQSPRYKVAKRGQDVALRCDPISGHVSLFWYQQALGQGPEFLTYFQNEAQLDKSGLPSDRFFAERPEGSVSTLKIQRTQQEDSAVYLCASSSQVEYEKLFFGSGTQLSVL.

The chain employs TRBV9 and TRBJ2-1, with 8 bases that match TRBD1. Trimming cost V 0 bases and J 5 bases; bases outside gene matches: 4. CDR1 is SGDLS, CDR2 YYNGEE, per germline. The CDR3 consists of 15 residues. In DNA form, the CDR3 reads TGTGCCAGCAGCGTAGGCAGGGGGCGTGACAATGAGCAGTTCTTC. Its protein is CASSVGRGRDNEQFF. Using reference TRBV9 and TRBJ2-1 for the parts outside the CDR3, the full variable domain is DSGVTQTPKHLITATGQRVTLRCSPRSGDLSVYWYQQSLDQGLQFLIQYYNGEERAKGNILERFSAQQFPDLHSELNLSSLELGDSALYFCASSVGRGRDNEQFFGPGTRLTVL.

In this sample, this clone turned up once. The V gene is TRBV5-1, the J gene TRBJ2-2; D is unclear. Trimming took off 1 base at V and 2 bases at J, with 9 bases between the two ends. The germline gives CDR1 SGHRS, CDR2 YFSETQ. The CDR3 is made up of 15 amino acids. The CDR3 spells CASSLSLSNTGELFF. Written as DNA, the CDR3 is TGCGCCAGCAGCTTGTCCCTCAGTAACACCGGGGAGCTGTTTTTT.

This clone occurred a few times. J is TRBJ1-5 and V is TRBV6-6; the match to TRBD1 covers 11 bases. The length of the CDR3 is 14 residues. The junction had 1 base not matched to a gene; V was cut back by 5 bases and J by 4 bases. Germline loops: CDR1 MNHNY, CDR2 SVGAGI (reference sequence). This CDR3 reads CASSRDRGNQPQHF. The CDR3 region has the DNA TGTGCCAGCAGTCGGGACAGGGGGAATCAGCCCCAGCATTTT.

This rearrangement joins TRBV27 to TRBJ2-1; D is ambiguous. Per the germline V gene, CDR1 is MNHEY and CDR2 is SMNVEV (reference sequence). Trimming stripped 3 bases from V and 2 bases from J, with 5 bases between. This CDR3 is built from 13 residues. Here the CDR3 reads CASSFTAYNEQFF. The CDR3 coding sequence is TGTGCCAGCAGTTTTACGGCCTACAATGAGCAGTTCTTC.

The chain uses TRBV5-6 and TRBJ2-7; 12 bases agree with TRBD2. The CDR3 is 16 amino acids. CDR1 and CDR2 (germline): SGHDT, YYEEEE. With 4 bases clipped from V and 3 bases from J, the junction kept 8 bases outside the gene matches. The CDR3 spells CASSPTSGSPLYEQYF. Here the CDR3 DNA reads TGTGCCAGCAGCCCGACTAGCGGGAGTCCCCTCTACGAGCAGTACTTC.

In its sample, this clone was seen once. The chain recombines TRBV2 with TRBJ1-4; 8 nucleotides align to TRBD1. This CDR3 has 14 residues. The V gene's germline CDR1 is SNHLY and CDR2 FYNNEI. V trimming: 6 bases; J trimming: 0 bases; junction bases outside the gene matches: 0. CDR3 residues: CASRDRATNEKLFF. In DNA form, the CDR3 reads TGTGCCAGCAGGGACAGGGCAACTAATGAAAAACTGTTTTTT.

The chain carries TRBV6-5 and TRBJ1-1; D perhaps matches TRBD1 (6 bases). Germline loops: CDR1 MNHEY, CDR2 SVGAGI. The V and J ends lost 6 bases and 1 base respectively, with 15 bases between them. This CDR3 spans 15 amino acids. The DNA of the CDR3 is TGTGCCAGCAGGAATACCGGACAGACGAACACTGAAGCTTTCTTT. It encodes CASRNTGQTNTEAFF.

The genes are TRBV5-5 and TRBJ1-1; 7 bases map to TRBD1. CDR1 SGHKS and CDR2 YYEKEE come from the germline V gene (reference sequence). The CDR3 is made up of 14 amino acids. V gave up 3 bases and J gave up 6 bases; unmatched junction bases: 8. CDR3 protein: CASSSDRAMAEAFF. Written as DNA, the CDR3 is TGTGCCAGCAGCTCTGACAGGGCGATGGCTGAAGCTTTCTTT.

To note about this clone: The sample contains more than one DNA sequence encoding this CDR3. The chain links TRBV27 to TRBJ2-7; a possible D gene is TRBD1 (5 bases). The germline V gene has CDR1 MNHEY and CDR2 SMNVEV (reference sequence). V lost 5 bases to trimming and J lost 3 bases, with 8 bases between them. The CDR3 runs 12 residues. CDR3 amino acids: CASSLTGYEQYF. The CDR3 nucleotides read TGTGCCAGCAGTCTTACAGGCTACGAGCAGTACTTC.

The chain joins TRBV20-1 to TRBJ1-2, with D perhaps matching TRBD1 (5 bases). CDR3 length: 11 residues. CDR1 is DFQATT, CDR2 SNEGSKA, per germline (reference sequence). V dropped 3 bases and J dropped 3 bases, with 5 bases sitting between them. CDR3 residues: CSARTDYGYTF. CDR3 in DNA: TGCAGTGCTAGGACAGACTATGGCTACACCTTC.

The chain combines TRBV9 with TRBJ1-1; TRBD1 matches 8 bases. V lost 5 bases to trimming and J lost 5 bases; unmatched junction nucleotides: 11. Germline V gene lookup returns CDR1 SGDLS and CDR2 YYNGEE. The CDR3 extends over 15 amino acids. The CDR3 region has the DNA TGTGCCAGCAGTCGGGTCCAGGACAGGGTGACTGAAGCTTTCTTT. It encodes CASSRVQDRVTEAFF.

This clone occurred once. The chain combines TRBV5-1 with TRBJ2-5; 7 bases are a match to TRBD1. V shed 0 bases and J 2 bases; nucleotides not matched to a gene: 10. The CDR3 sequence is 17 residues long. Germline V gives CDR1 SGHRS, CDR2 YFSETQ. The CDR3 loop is CASSLGGGNRGQETQYF. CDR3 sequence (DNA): TGCGCCAGCAGCTTGGGAGGAGGTAACAGGGGACAAGAGACCCAGTACTTC.